A selection of T cell receptor beta chains follows, all from one sample in a study of blood T cell repertoires in COVID-19. Here immunoSEQ multiplex PCR was the method, and the copy in TCRdb shows in-frame clones only, minus some. This sample has some 86,000 clones, with roughly 84% found just once. Sequenced: peripheral blood. All receptors derive from a woman in her sixties or seventies with acute or convalescent COVID-19. Both conserved end residues are part of each CDR3. D genes are given only for firm matches.

>TRBV11-3|TRBJ2-3|12|-
CASSSQIDTQYF
>TRBV5-1|TRBJ2-3|16|TRBD2
CASSRTSGSGTDTQYF
>TRBV7-2|TRBJ1-1|14|-
CASSLERVNTEAFF
>TRBV6-1|TRBJ1-5|13|-
CASSEQRRQPQHF
>TRBV29-1|TRBJ1-1|11|-
CSVQVDTEAFF
>TRBV9|TRBJ2-1|15|TRBD2
CASSETSASYNEQFF
>TRBV2|TRBJ1-1|14|-
CASSVAGYSTEAFF
>TRBV13|TRBJ2-5|16|-
CASSLGGGGAQETQYF
>TRBV10-1|TRBJ2-5|17|TRBD2
CASRISGGGGWSETQYF
>TRBV5-6|TRBJ2-3|17|TRBD2
CASSIKTSGMGTDTQYF
>TRBV19|TRBJ2-5|13|-
CASSPRRGEAQYF
>TRBV5-6|TRBJ1-2|14|-
CASSFEQGGWGYTF
>TRBV3-1/TRBV3-2|TRBJ2-3|16|TRBD2
CASSQVGGGATDTQYF
>TRBV6-2/TRBV6-3|TRBJ1-5|14|TRBD1
CASTPTGGGQPQHF
>TRBV19|TRBJ2-3|15|-
CASSISDTRTDTQYF
>TRBV6-2/TRBV6-3|TRBJ1-5|17|-
CASSYIWAPGGNQPQHF